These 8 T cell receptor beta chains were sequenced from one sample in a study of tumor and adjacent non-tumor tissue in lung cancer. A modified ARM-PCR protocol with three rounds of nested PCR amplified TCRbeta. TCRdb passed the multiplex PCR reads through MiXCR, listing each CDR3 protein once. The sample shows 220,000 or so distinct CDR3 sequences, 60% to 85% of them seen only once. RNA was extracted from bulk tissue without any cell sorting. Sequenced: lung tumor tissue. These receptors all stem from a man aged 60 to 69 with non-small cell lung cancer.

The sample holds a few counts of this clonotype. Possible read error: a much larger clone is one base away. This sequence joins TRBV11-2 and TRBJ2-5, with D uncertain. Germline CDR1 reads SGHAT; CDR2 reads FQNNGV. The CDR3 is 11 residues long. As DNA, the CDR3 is TGTGTCAGCAGGCAGGAAGAGACCCAGTACTTC. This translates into CVSRQEETQYF.

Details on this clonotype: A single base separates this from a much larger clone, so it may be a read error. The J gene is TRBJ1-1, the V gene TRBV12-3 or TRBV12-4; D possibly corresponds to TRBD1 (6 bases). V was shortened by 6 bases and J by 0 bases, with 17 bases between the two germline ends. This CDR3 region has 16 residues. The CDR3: CASRIPEGGLNTEAFF. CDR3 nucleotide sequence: TGTGCCAGCAGAATACCGGAGGGGGGTTTGAACACTGAAGCTTTCTTT.

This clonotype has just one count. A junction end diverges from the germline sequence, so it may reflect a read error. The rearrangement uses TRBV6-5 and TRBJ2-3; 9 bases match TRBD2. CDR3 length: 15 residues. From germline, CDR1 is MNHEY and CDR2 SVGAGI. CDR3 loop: CASSLLAGWPNTQYF. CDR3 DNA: TGTGCCAGCAGCCTTCTAGCGGGGTGGCCAAATACACAGTATTTT.

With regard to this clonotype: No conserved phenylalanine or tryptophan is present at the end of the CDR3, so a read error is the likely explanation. CDR3 residues: CASTLRGMPGGANVLTI. CDR3 nucleotide sequence: TGTGCCAGCACCCTAAGGGGTATGCCGGGCGGGGCCAACGTCCTGACTATC. The chain recombines TRBV12-3 or TRBV12-4 with TRBJ2-6; a possible D gene is TRBD1 (5 bases). Trimming cost V 7 bases and J 4 bases, with 20 bases left between them. The CDR3 has 17 amino acids.

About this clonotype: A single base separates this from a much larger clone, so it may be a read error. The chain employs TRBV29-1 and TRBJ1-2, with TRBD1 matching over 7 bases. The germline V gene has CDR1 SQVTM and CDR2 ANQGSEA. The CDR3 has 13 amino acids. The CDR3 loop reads CNVAVQGTYGYTF. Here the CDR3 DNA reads TGCAACGTTGCAGTACAGGGGACCTATGGCTACACCTTC.

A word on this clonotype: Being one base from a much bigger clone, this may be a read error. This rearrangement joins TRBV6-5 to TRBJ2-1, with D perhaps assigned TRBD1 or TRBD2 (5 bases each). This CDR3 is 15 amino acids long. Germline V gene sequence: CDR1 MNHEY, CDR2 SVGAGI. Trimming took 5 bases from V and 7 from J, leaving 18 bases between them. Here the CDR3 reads CASSSSRGLPNEQFF. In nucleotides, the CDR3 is TGTGCCAGCAGTAGCTCTCGGGGCTTACCGAATGAGCAGTTCTTC.

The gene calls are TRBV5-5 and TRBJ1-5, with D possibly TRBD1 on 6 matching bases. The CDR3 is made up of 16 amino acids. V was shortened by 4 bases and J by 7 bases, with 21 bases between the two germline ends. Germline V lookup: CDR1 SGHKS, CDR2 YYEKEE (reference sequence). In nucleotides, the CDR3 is TGTGCCAGCAGCCTCGCGGGCGGGGGCTCGGGACAGCCCCAGCATTTT. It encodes CASSLAGGGSGQPQHF. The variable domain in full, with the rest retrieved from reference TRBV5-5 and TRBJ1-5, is DAGVTQSPTHLIKTRGQQVTLRCSPISGHKSVSWYQQVLGQGPQFIFQYYEKEERGRGNFPDRFSARQFPNYSSELNVNALLLGDSALYLCASSLAGGGSGQPQHFGDGTRLSIL.

CDR3 sequence: CASSLGTRSGYTF. CDR3 DNA: TGTGCCAGCAGCTTGGGGACGAGAAGTGGCTACACCTTC. The rearrangement links TRBV5-5 to TRBJ1-2; unclear D gene. The CDR3 loop spans 13 amino acids. V dropped 0 bases and J dropped 7 bases, with 10 bases sitting between them. Per germline, CDR1 SGHKS and CDR2 YYEKEE (reference sequence). Full variable domain (remainder filled in from reference TRBV5-5 and TRBJ1-2): DAGVTQSPTHLIKTRGQQVTLRCSPISGHKSVSWYQQVLGQGPQFIFQYYEKEERGRGNFPDRFSARQFPNYSSELNVNALLLGDSALYLCASSLGTRSGYTFGSGTRLTVV.